What follows are 18 T cell receptor beta chains derived from one specimen sequenced in a study of cytomegalovirus exposure and HLA in healthy donors. With 60 Vbeta and 13 Jbeta primers, the PCR was carried out. Generated by immunoSEQ multiplex PCR, the TCRdb table keeps only in-frame clones and is missing some. This sample has some 140,000 clones; about 80% occur once, and the top ten carry about 2.2%. Sequencing was done on a sample of PBMCs. The receptors shown here come from a man aged 25 to 45 in good health and CMV-seronegative.

This chain links TRBV7-8 with TRBJ2-7; maybe TRBD1 (6 bases). Germline V gene sequence: CDR1 SGHVS, CDR2 FQNEAQ. Trimming stripped 6 bases from V and 1 base from J, with 7 bases between. There are 12 residues in the CDR3. DNA for the CDR3: TGTGCCAGCAGAGGGGGTTCCTACGAGCAGTACTTC. It encodes CASRGGSYEQYF.

This rearrangement joins TRBV2 to TRBJ1-2; D remains ambiguous. Germline V gene sequence: CDR1 SNHLY, CDR2 FYNNEI. The CDR3 runs to 11 residues. V lost 7 bases, J lost 5 bases, and 8 bases lay in between. The CDR3 coding sequence is TGTGCCAGCAAGAACGCGTATGGCTACACCTTC. Translated: CASKNAYGYTF.

The chain joins TRBV28 to TRBJ1-5; D uncertain. The CDR3 spans 14 residues. Germline CDR1 is MDHEN and CDR2 is SYDVKM. The V end lost 3 bases, the J end lost 6 bases, and 12 bases lay between the germline ends. CDR3 sequence (DNA): TGTGCCAGCAGTTTTGGGCCCCGGGGTCAGCCCCAGCATTTT. Protein: CASSFGPRGQPQHF. The whole variable domain, filled in from reference TRBV28 and TRBJ1-5, reads DVKVTQSSRYLVKRTGEKVFLECVQDMDHENMFWYRQDPGLGLRLIYFSYDVKMKEKGDIPEGYSVSREKKERFSLILESASTNQTSMYLCASSFGPRGQPQHFGDGTRLSIL.

The chain links TRBV5-4 to TRBJ2-7; D possibly corresponds to TRBD1 (6 bases). In germline, CDR1 is SGHNT, CDR2 YYREEE (reference sequence). The CDR3 covers 11 residues. V lost 1 base and J lost 11, with 10 bases in between. The CDR3 nucleotides are TGTGCCAGCAGCTTGCAGGGGATTGAGTACTTC. This codes for CASSLQGIEYF.

This chain links TRBV28 with TRBJ2-2; no clear D. This CDR3 spans 12 amino acids. V lost 2 bases to trimming and J lost 10 bases, with 8 bases between them. Germline CDR1 is MDHEN and CDR2 is SYDVKM. The CDR3 here is CASSLAVAELFF. CDR3 nucleotides: TGTGCCAGCAGTTTAGCAGTAGCGGAGCTGTTTTTT.

The chain combines TRBV5-1 with TRBJ2-3; TRBD2 matches 14 bases. This CDR3 has 17 amino acids. V dropped 3 bases and J dropped 2; count of bases not matched to a gene: 5. Germline V gene lookup returns CDR1 SGHRS and CDR2 YFSETQ. For the CDR3, the DNA is TGCGCCAGCAGCTCCGGACTAGCGGGAGGATCCACAGATACGCAGTATTTT. This encodes CASSSGLAGGSTDTQYF.

This rearrangement joins TRBV6-6 to TRBJ2-7, with 12 bases fitting TRBD1. Losses at the gene ends were 5 bases for V and 5 bases for J; bases not matched to a gene: 7. The length of the CDR3 is 15 residues. The germline V gene has CDR1 MNHNY and CDR2 SVGAGI (reference sequence). CDR3 loop: CASSPRDRGLNEQYF. The CDR3 DNA is TGTGCCAGCAGTCCCCGGGACAGGGGGCTGAACGAGCAGTACTTC.

The chain is built from TRBV15 and TRBJ1-6; 9 nucleotides agree with TRBD1. Germline assignment: CDR1 LNHNV and CDR2 YYDKDF (reference sequence). The CDR3 runs to 15 residues. The V segment lost 2 bases and the J segment 7 bases; nucleotides outside the gene matches: 3. CDR3 loop: CATSRTGTGNSPLHF. CDR3 coding DNA: TGTGCCACCAGCAGAACCGGGACAGGGAATTCACCCCTCCACTTT.

The table lists this clone with a few counts. The chain has TRBV4-1 and TRBJ1-4; possible D gene TRBD1, 6 bases. The CDR3 covers 16 residues. Germline V gene sequence: CDR1 MGHRA, CDR2 YSYEKL. The ends were cut back, 5 bases at V and 3 bases at J, with 16 bases in the middle. CDR3 bases: TGCGCCAGCAGCGTACGACCAGGGGCGTCTAATGAAAAACTGTTTTTT. Translation: CASSVRPGASNEKLFF.

The gene calls are TRBV9 and TRBJ1-3; D remains unclear. V gave up 0 bases and J gave up 6 bases, with 13 bases separating them. The germline V gene has CDR1 SGDLS and CDR2 YYNGEE. The CDR3 contains 15 residues. The CDR3 region is CASSVDSGVTNTIYF. Written as DNA, the CDR3 is TGTGCCAGCAGCGTAGATTCCGGAGTAACAAACACCATATATTTT.

The chain's CDR3 is CASSPRRGSQTEAFF. The CDR3 DNA sequence: TGTGCCAGCTCACCACGGCGAGGGTCTCAGACTGAAGCTTTCTTT. This chain joins TRBV18 and TRBJ1-1; D not certain. V dropped 1 base and J dropped 5 bases, with 14 bases sitting between them. The length of the CDR3 is 15 residues. From germline, CDR1 is KGHSH and CDR2 LQKENI.

As for this clone: Sequence at one end of the junction differs from germline and may be a read error. Written as DNA, the CDR3 is TGTGCCAGCACTGAAGGTGGTTGGACAGCTTTTCCCTACGAGCAGTACTTC. Translation gives CASTEGGWTAFPYEQYF. The V gene is TRBV6-1, the J gene TRBJ2-7, with D maybe TRBD1 (6 bases). Germline V lookup: CDR1 MNHNS, CDR2 SASEGT. This CDR3 spans 17 amino acids.

The rearrangement links TRBV4-2 to TRBJ1-2; D gene unclear. From germline, CDR1 is LGHNA and CDR2 YNFKEQ. V was cut by 7 bases and J by 10 bases, with 19 bases left in between. The CDR3 spans 13 residues. For the CDR3, the DNA is TGTGCCAGCAACCGAGATACAGCTAATGACTACACCTTC. Translation gives CASNRDTANDYTF.

The rearrangement uses TRBV28 and TRBJ1-5, with 8 positions matching TRBD1. Germline V lookup: CDR1 MDHEN, CDR2 SYDVKM. This CDR3 has 18 amino acids. The ends lost 2 bases at V and 3 bases at J; junction bases unmatched: 12. The CDR3 sequence: CASSLIGQGTEDNQPQHF. The CDR3 nucleotides are TGTGCCAGCAGTTTAATAGGACAGGGCACGGAGGACAATCAGCCCCAGCATTTT.

As concerns this clone: At one end the junction does not follow the germline gene, possibly because of a read error. The rearrangement links TRBV7-9 to TRBJ2-1, with a weak D call TRBD1 (6 bases). CDR1 is SEHNR and CDR2 is FQNEAQ in the germline V gene (reference sequence). There are 15 residues in the CDR3. CDR3 in DNA: TGTTCCAGCAGCTTTCAGGGGAGTCTAGGGAATGAGCAGTTCTTC. Translation: CSSSFQGSLGNEQFF.

This chain's CDR3 is CAWGPGLAGPQETQYF. The CDR3 nucleotides are TGTGCCTGGGGACCGGGACTAGCGGGCCCCCAAGAGACCCAGTACTTC. This chain uses TRBV30 with TRBJ2-5; 12 nucleotides match TRBD2. The V gene end was trimmed by 5 bases and the J gene end by 1 base; junction bases not matched to a gene: 8. Germline CDR1 reads GTSNPN; CDR2 reads SVGIG (reference sequence). The CDR3 contains 16 residues.

The sample holds a few counts of this clone. The V gene is TRBV10-3, the J gene TRBJ1-1, with 8 bases fitting TRBD1. This CDR3 has 13 amino acids. V trimming: 6 bases; J trimming: 2 bases; junction bases outside the gene matches: 2. Germline V gene lookup returns CDR1 ENHRY and CDR2 SYGVKD. CDR3: CAIRTGENTEAFF. CDR3 nucleotide sequence: TGTGCCATCAGGACAGGGGAAAACACTGAAGCTTTCTTT.

The V gene is TRBV4-1, the J gene TRBJ2-5, with 8 bases aligning to TRBD2. Germline values: CDR1 MGHRA, CDR2 YSYEKL. The V gene end was trimmed by 1 base and the J gene end by 7 bases; junction bases not matched to a gene: 2. The CDR3 totals 13 residues. The CDR3 DNA sequence: TGCGCCAGCAGCCAAGCCGGGAGGGTGACCCAGTACTTC. Translated, it gives CASSQAGRVTQYF.